The next 28 T cell receptor beta chains were all read from a single sample in a study of cytomegalovirus exposure and HLA in healthy donors. 13 Jbeta primers and 60 Vbeta primers were used for the PCR. Profiling relied on immunoSEQ multiplex PCR, and the TCRdb table lists in-frame clones only, not all of them. The sample shows 100,000 or so clones, roughly 75% of them seen only once. The sequenced material came from PBMCs. The source is a woman aged 18-29 years in good health and CMV-seropositive.

The chain recombines TRBV5-1 with TRBJ2-1; 9 nucleotides match TRBD2. V gave up 4 bases and J gave up 8 bases; unmatched junction bases: 10. The CDR3 runs 15 residues. The germline CDR1 and CDR2 sequences are SGHRS and YFSETQ. The CDR3 DNA sequence: TGCGCCAGCAGCCTCGATAGCGGGAGAACCCATGAGCAGTTCTTC. Translated: CASSLDSGRTHEQFF.

The chain recombines TRBV4-3 with TRBJ2-3, with 10 bases matching TRBD2. Germline V gene data show CDR1 as LGHNA and CDR2 as YSLEER. CDR3 length: 17 residues. The V and J ends lost 2 bases and 7 bases, in that order; junction bases with no gene match: 12. The CDR3 spells CASSQQLLAGAGYTQYF. CDR3 DNA sequence: TGCGCCAGCAGCCAACAACTCCTAGCGGGGGCGGGATATACGCAGTATTTT.

J is TRBJ2-7 and V is TRBV9; 9 bases are a match to TRBD1. V was pared by 3 bases and J by 5 bases, with 12 bases of the junction left unmatched. Looked up from germline, CDR1 is SGDLS and CDR2 is YYNGEE. CDR3 length: 16 amino acids. The CDR3 coding sequence is TGTGCCAGCAGCGATCGGACAGGGGAAAGTCTGCACGAGCAGTACTTC. Its protein product is CASSDRTGESLHEQYF.

This chain connects TRBV7-9 to TRBJ2-1; D gene uncertain. The CDR3 sequence is 12 residues long. Germline V gene lookup returns CDR1 SEHNR and CDR2 FQNEAQ (reference sequence). The V and J ends lost 2 bases and 10 bases respectively, with 9 bases between them. Here the CDR3 reads CASSLYSREQFF. As DNA, the CDR3 is TGTGCCAGCAGCTTATACTCGAGGGAGCAGTTCTTC.

The rearrangement uses TRBV11-3 and TRBJ2-2; possibly TRBD2 for D (5 bases). This CDR3 is built from 15 residues. Germline V lookup: CDR1 SGHNT, CDR2 YENEEA. Trimming pared 1 base from V and 3 bases from J, leaving 9 bases between. This CDR3 reads CASSLAGRDTGELFF. DNA for the CDR3: TGTGCCAGCAGCTTAGCGGGGAGAGACACCGGGGAGCTGTTTTTT.

The chain combines TRBV11-2 with TRBJ2-1; D unresolved. Looked up from germline, CDR1 is SGHAT and CDR2 is FQNNGV. V lost 1 base to trimming and J lost 9 bases, with 7 bases between them. The CDR3 sequence is 12 residues long. CDR3 coding DNA: TGTGCCAGCAGCTTAGGGGCTATTGAGCAGTTCTTC. This gives the protein CASSLGAIEQFF.

The chain employs TRBV12-1 and TRBJ2-2; the listed D gene, TRBD2, was not tested against the DNA. TRBV12-1 is recorded as a pseudogene. The CDR3 loop spans 16 amino acids. The DNA for the CDR3 is TGTGCCAGCAGCCCCATGGGGGGACTAGCGGCCGGGGAGCTGTTTTTT. As protein: CASSPMGGLAAGELFF.

The chain combines TRBV4-3 with TRBJ1-2; TRBD1 is a possible D gene (5 bases). Trimming took off 4 bases at V and 4 bases at J, with 10 bases between the two ends. Germline CDR1 is LGHNA and CDR2 is YSLEER. The CDR3 is made up of 13 amino acids. CDR3 DNA: TGCGCCAGCAGCCCCATCGACAGCTATGGCTACACCTTC. Protein sequence: CASSPIDSYGYTF.

The chain uses TRBV29-1 and TRBJ2-5; TRBD2 aligns across 7 bases. The J call is in doubt because the DNA end fits TRBJ2-7 better. The CDR3 has 12 residues. In germline, CDR1 is SQVTM, CDR2 ANQGSEA. CDR3 residues: CSVRREWYEQYF. DNA of the CDR3: TGCAGCGTCAGGCGGGAGTGGTACGAGCAGTACTTC.

This clone is labeled medium-sized (0.01 to 0.1%). V and J are TRBV5-1 and TRBJ1-3, with 8 bases lining up with TRBD1. Germline values: CDR1 SGHRS, CDR2 YFSETQ. The CDR3 is made up of 15 amino acids. V shed 4 bases, J shed 4 bases, and the junction held 7 bases outside the gene matches. CDR3 in amino acids: CASSGTGGNGNTIYF. The DNA of the CDR3 is TGCGCCAGCAGCGGCACAGGGGGAAACGGAAACACCATATATTTT.

This CDR3 reads CASRPLGAVQQYF. CDR3 bases: TGTGCCAGCCGGCCCTTAGGGGCTGTGCAGCAGTACTTC. The rearrangement links TRBV6-1 to TRBJ2-7; TRBD1 might be the D (5 bases). V lost 8 bases and J 8 bases, leaving 19 bases between the germline ends. The CDR3 totals 13 residues. Germline CDR1 reads MNHNS; CDR2 reads SASEGT.

V gene TRBV4-3 combines with J gene TRBJ2-2; 7 bases are a match to TRBD1. The V and J ends lost 0 bases and 6 bases, in that order; junction bases with no gene match: 4. Germline loops: CDR1 LGHNA, CDR2 YSLEER. There are 15 residues in the CDR3. DNA for the CDR3: TGCGCCAGCAGCCAAGATGAGGGGGCGCCCGGGGAGCTGTTTTTT. Translation gives CASSQDEGAPGELFF.

The chain uses TRBV19 and TRBJ1-1; 7 bases agree with TRBD1. Trimming took 6 bases from V and 4 from J; bases not matched to a gene: 5. CDR3 length: 13 residues. Germline CDR1 is LNHDA and CDR2 is SQIVND (reference sequence). The CDR3 region has the DNA TGTGCCAGTAGCCGAGAGGGGGCCACTGAAGCTTTCTTT. Translating gives CASSREGATEAFF.

The chain couples TRBV7-9 to TRBJ1-6, with unresolved D. Germline V gives CDR1 SEHNR, CDR2 FQNEAQ (reference sequence). The V end was cut by 5 bases, the J end by 7 bases, with 6 bases between. This CDR3 has 12 amino acids. CDR3 nucleotides: TGTGCCAGCAGCCGAGGGAATTCACCCCTCCACTTT. This gives the protein CASSRGNSPLHF.

This chain uses TRBV11-2 with TRBJ1-1; TRBD1 aligns across 9 bases. The CDR3 runs 17 residues. V lost 5 bases to trimming and J lost 5 bases; unmatched junction nucleotides: 15. Germline CDR1 is SGHAT and CDR2 is FQNNGV. CDR3 sequence (DNA): TGTGCCAGCAGCCGAATACAGGGGGCCCTAGCAAGGACTGAAGCTTTCTTT. It encodes CASSRIQGALARTEAFF.

The CDR3 here is CASSNTGAGYGYTF. The DNA of the CDR3 is TGTGCCAGCAGTAACACAGGGGCTGGGTATGGCTACACCTTC. The chain links TRBV6-6 to TRBJ1-2, with 7 bases that match TRBD1. CDR3 length: 14 residues. CDR1 is MNHNY and CDR2 is SVGAGI in the germline V gene (reference sequence). Trimming cost V 5 bases and J 5 bases; bases outside gene matches: 8.

This clone showed up just once. V usage is TRBV2 and J usage is TRBJ2-1; TRBD2 matches at 7 bases. J lost 5 bases, V lost 8 bases, and 9 bases had no gene match. The V gene's germline CDR1 is SNHLY and CDR2 FYNNEI. The CDR3 runs 14 residues. The CDR3 DNA sequence: TGTGCCAGCTCGGTACTAGCGTCTGACAATGAGCAGTTCTTC. Translation: CASSVLASDNEQFF.

The V call is TRBV5-6, the J call TRBJ2-7; 8 nucleotides line up with TRBD1. CDR1 and CDR2 from the germline V gene are SGHDT and YYEEEE. This CDR3 spans 15 amino acids. After removal of 0 bases from V and 6 bases from J, the junction contained 8 bases not matched to a gene. The CDR3, as DNA: TGTGCCAGCAGCTTGGGTCAGGGGGCGCCCCGCGAGCAGTACTTC. Its protein is CASSLGQGAPREQYF.

The chain links TRBV7-9 to TRBJ2-2, with D hard to call. Germline V gene sequence: CDR1 SEHNR, CDR2 FQNEAQ (reference sequence). Trimming stripped 3 bases from V and 6 bases from J, with 11 bases between. This CDR3 contains 14 residues. As DNA, the CDR3 is TGTGCCAGCAGCTTCCCAAGAGAATCCGGGGAGCTGTTTTTT. Amino acid sequence: CASSFPRESGELFF.

The chain couples TRBV30 to TRBJ2-2; 9 nucleotides match TRBD2. CDR1 and CDR2 (germline): GTSNPN, SVGIG (reference sequence). There are 15 residues in the CDR3. The V segment lost 6 bases and the J segment 7 bases; nucleotides outside the gene matches: 12. The CDR3 protein is CACPPGGRGFGELFF. The DNA for the CDR3 is TGTGCCTGCCCACCCGGCGGGAGGGGGTTCGGGGAGCTGTTTTTT. Drawing the rest from reference TRBV30 and TRBJ2-2, the complete variable domain is SQTIHQWPATLVQPVGSPLSLECTVEGTSNPNLYWYRQAAGRGLQLLFYSVGIGQISSEVPQNLSASRPQDRQFILSSKKLLLSDSGFYLCACPPGGRGFGELFFGEGSRLTVL.

As DNA, the CDR3 is TGTGCCAGCAGTCATCGGAGGGGAAATTACGAGCAGTACTTC. Translation: CASSHRRGNYEQYF. The genes are TRBV7-2 and TRBJ2-7; possible D gene TRBD2, 6 bases. CDR3 length equals 14 residues. Deletions cut 6 bases from V and 4 bases from J, with 16 bases between. Germline loops: CDR1 SGHTA, CDR2 FQGNSA.

V usage is TRBV4-3 and J usage is TRBJ2-1, with TRBD2 matching over 13 bases. The CDR3 has 14 residues. CDR1 and CDR2 from the germline V gene are LGHNA and YSLEER. V shed 3 bases, J shed 9 bases, and the junction held 2 bases outside the gene matches. The CDR3: CASSQGTSGAEQFF. DNA of the CDR3: TGCGCCAGCAGCCAGGGGACTAGCGGGGCTGAGCAGTTCTTC.

This clone showed up just a few times. This chain links TRBV5-6 with TRBJ2-7; D possibly corresponds to TRBD2 (5 bases). The CDR3 length is 14 residues. With 0 bases removed from V and 6 bases from J, the gap between germline ends came to 13 bases. From germline, CDR1 is SGHDT and CDR2 YYEEEE. The CDR3 DNA reads as TGTGCCAGCAGCTTGGACCCTTATGGGAGCGAGCAGTACTTC. It encodes CASSLDPYGSEQYF.

The genes are TRBV7-6 and TRBJ1-1; D perhaps matches TRBD1 (6 bases). Looked up from germline, CDR1 is SGHVS and CDR2 is FNYEAQ. V lost 0 bases and J lost 1, with 9 bases in between. This CDR3 contains 15 residues. CDR3 in DNA: TGTGCCAGCAGCTTAGCAGTACAGGGGAACACTGAAGCTTTCTTT. It translates to CASSLAVQGNTEAFF.

J is TRBJ1-4 and V is TRBV4-1; the D gene is possibly TRBD1 (6 bases). Trimming removed 5 bases at V and 5 bases at J, with 15 bases between. The CDR3 spans 15 residues. In germline, CDR1 is MGHRA, CDR2 YSYEKL. This CDR3 reads CASSDRDNENEKLFF. In nucleotides, the CDR3 is TGCGCCAGCAGCGACCGGGACAACGAAAATGAAAAACTGTTTTTT.

The chain recombines TRBV4-3 with TRBJ2-5; TRBD1 agrees at 9 bases. The CDR3 loop spans 16 amino acids. J lost 4 bases, V lost 3 bases, and 9 bases had no gene match. Germline V CDR1 and CDR2: LGHNA, YSLEER. The CDR3 DNA reads TGCGCCAGCAGCCAGGGCCCGGACAGGGGTAGAGAGACCCAGTACTTC. Encoded protein: CASSQGPDRGRETQYF.

This chain links TRBV6-4 with TRBJ2-3; the match to TRBD2 covers 8 bases. The CDR3 totals 15 residues. Trimming took 3 bases from V and 2 from J; bases not matched to a gene: 4. Looked up from germline, CDR1 is MRHNA and CDR2 is SNTAGT. The CDR3 reads CASSEVLAATDTQYF. CDR3 coding DNA: TGTGCCAGCAGTGAGGTACTAGCGGCCACAGATACGCAGTATTTT.

This chain joins TRBV9 and TRBJ2-7; maybe TRBD2 (6 bases). The CDR3 totals 15 residues. V lost 0 bases and J 2 bases, leaving 12 bases between the germline ends. The germline V gene encodes CDR1 SGDLS and CDR2 YYNGEE. CDR3 DNA: TGTGCCAGCAGCGTAGCTTGGGGGGACCCCTACGAGCAGTACTTC. Amino acid sequence: CASSVAWGDPYEQYF.